The rows below give T cell receptor beta chains drawn from one sample of a study of blood T cell repertoires in COVID-19. Repertoires were generated with immunoSEQ multiplex PCR, while TCRdb's copy carries only in-frame clones and drops some. There are 200,000 to 250,000 clones in the sample; 85% to 90% occur only once, and more than 8.5% lies in the top ten. Sequencing was performed on peripheral blood. Every receptor here comes from a woman aged 45-65 years with COVID-19, enrolled during active disease. Both conserved end residues are part of each CDR3. The order of the fields is V gene, J gene, CDR3 length, D gene, clone size, CDR3 DNA, CDR3 protein. D genes are given only for firm matches. Where a row states a size, it is once, few, many or the class of an expanded clone; other rows omit it.

V gene: TRBV4-1
J gene: TRBJ2-6
CDR3 length: 14
D gene: -
clone size: once
CDR3 DNA: TGCGCCAGCAGCCTTAGTAACGGGGCCAACGTCCTGACTTTC
CDR3 protein: CASSLSNGANVLTF

V gene: TRBV18
J gene: TRBJ1-3
CDR3 length: 15
D gene: TRBD1
clone size: -
CDR3 DNA: TGTGCCAGCTCAGGCGACAGGGGCCCTGGAAACACCATATATTTT
CDR3 protein: CASSGDRGPGNTIYF

V gene: TRBV11-3
J gene: TRBJ1-2
CDR3 length: 12
D gene: -
clone size: -
CDR3 DNA: TGTGCCAGCAGCTCCCCAGGCTATGGCTACACCTTC
CDR3 protein: CASSSPGYGYTF

V gene: TRBV27
J gene: TRBJ1-2
CDR3 length: 18
D gene: TRBD1
clone size: -
CDR3 DNA: TGTGCCAGCAGTTTATCGTTCCAAGGGGGCGCGTCTAACTATGGCTACACCTTC
CDR3 protein: CASSLSFQGGASNYGYTF

V gene: TRBV11-2
J gene: TRBJ1-3
CDR3 length: 16
D gene: -
clone size: once
CDR3 DNA: TGTGCCAGCAGCACCAGACAGGCCGGGACTGGAAACACCATATATTTT
CDR3 protein: CASSTRQAGTGNTIYF

V gene: TRBV2
J gene: TRBJ1-2
CDR3 length: 14
D gene: TRBD1
clone size: -
CDR3 DNA: TGTGCCAGCAGTAGAACAGGGGGCGCGGGAGGCTACACCTTC
CDR3 protein: CASSRTGGAGGYTF

V gene: TRBV19
J gene: TRBJ2-5
CDR3 length: 15
D gene: TRBD2
clone size: -
CDR3 DNA: TGTGCCAGTAACACTCAGCGGGGGTCCCAAGAGACCCAGTACTTC
CDR3 protein: CASNTQRGSQETQYF

V gene: TRBV10-3
J gene: TRBJ2-5
CDR3 length: 14
D gene: TRBD1
clone size: -
CDR3 DNA: TGTGCCATCAGTGAGTCAGGGGGCCCAGGGTCCCCGTACTTC
CDR3 protein: CAISESGGPGSPYF

V gene: TRBV7-9
J gene: TRBJ1-2
CDR3 length: 16
D gene: -
clone size: once
CDR3 DNA: TGTGCCAGCAGCTTAATTACAGGGCCCGCTAACTATGGCTACACCTTC
CDR3 protein: CASSLITGPANYGYTF

V gene: TRBV16
J gene: TRBJ1-1
CDR3 length: 13
D gene: -
clone size: -
CDR3 DNA: TGTGCCAGCAGCCAATTTAGGGGTACTGAAGCTTTCTTT
CDR3 protein: CASSQFRGTEAFF

V gene: TRBV2
J gene: TRBJ1-2
CDR3 length: 11
D gene: TRBD1
clone size: -
CDR3 DNA: TGTGCCAGCAGTGAGCGGGACAGGGCTATCTTC
CDR3 protein: CASSERDRAIF

V gene: TRBV11-2
J gene: TRBJ1-2
CDR3 length: 16
D gene: -
clone size: -
CDR3 DNA: TGTGCCAGCAGCTTAGATCATCCCGGAACAGCCTATGGCTACACCTTC
CDR3 protein: CASSLDHPGTAYGYTF

V gene: TRBV7-9
J gene: TRBJ1-1
CDR3 length: 12
D gene: -
clone size: few
CDR3 DNA: TGTGCCAGCAACATCATGAACACTGAAGCTTTCTTT
CDR3 protein: CASNIMNTEAFF

V gene: TRBV5-1
J gene: TRBJ2-5
CDR3 length: 13
D gene: -
clone size: -
CDR3 DNA: TGCGCCAGCAGCTTGGCCATCCAAGAGACCCAGTACTTC
CDR3 protein: CASSLAIQETQYF

V gene: TRBV20-1
J gene: TRBJ1-6
CDR3 length: 13
D gene: -
clone size: -
CDR3 DNA: TGCAGTGCTAGTGGGCAAAATAATTCACCCCTCCACTTT
CDR3 protein: CSASGQNNSPLHF

V gene: TRBV5-4
J gene: TRBJ1-1
CDR3 length: 16
D gene: TRBD1
clone size: -
CDR3 DNA: TGTGCCAGCAGCAGGCGGGACAGGGAACCGAACACTGAAGCTTTCTTT
CDR3 protein: CASSRRDREPNTEAFF

V gene: TRBV18
J gene: TRBJ2-2
CDR3 length: 15
D gene: -
clone size: -
CDR3 DNA: TGTGCCAGCTCACCCCAACCTCCAGGGACCGGGGAGCTGTTTTTT
CDR3 protein: CASSPQPPGTGELFF

V gene: TRBV19
J gene: TRBJ1-6
CDR3 length: 15
D gene: TRBD1
clone size: -
CDR3 DNA: TGTGCCAGTAGTATCCGACAGGGGGGCAATTCACCCCTCCACTTT
CDR3 protein: CASSIRQGGNSPLHF

V gene: TRBV27
J gene: TRBJ2-7
CDR3 length: 11
D gene: TRBD2
clone size: -
CDR3 DNA: TGTGCCAGCAGCTCTTGGGAGGGCGAGTACTTC
CDR3 protein: CASSSWEGEYF

V gene: TRBV30
J gene: TRBJ1-1
CDR3 length: 12
D gene: -
clone size: few
CDR3 DNA: TGTGCCTGGGGAGATCGGAACACTGAAGCTTTCTTT
CDR3 protein: CAWGDRNTEAFF

V gene: TRBV6-6
J gene: TRBJ1-2
CDR3 length: 14
D gene: -
clone size: -
CDR3 DNA: TGTGCCAGCAGTTACTCGGTGGAGGGGTATGGCTACACCTTC
CDR3 protein: CASSYSVEGYGYTF

V gene: TRBV10-3
J gene: TRBJ1-1
CDR3 length: 15
D gene: -
clone size: -
CDR3 DNA: TGTGCCATCAGTGAGTCGAGATTAGATACCACTGAAGCTTTCTTT
CDR3 protein: CAISESRLDTTEAFF

V gene: TRBV27
J gene: TRBJ1-5
CDR3 length: 16
D gene: TRBD1
clone size: -
CDR3 DNA: TGTGCCAGCAGTTTATTAGGAGGGGGCCACGGGCAGCCCCAGCATTTT
CDR3 protein: CASSLLGGGHGQPQHF

V gene: TRBV6-2/TRBV6-3
J gene: TRBJ2-7
CDR3 length: 17
D gene: TRBD2
clone size: -
CDR3 DNA: TGTGCCAGCAGTTACCGCCCCACTAGCGGGGTCAGGCACGAGCAGTACTTC
CDR3 protein: CASSYRPTSGVRHEQYF

V gene: TRBV6-1
J gene: TRBJ2-1
CDR3 length: 15
D gene: TRBD1
clone size: -
CDR3 DNA: TGTGCCAGCAGAGAAGGGACAGGGGGATACAATGAGCAGTTCTTC
CDR3 protein: CASREGTGGYNEQFF

V gene: TRBV5-1
J gene: TRBJ1-1
CDR3 length: 16
D gene: -
clone size: few
CDR3 DNA: TGCGCCAGCAGCTTGGTCTCCAGGGGCTCGAACACTGAAGCTTTCTTT
CDR3 protein: CASSLVSRGSNTEAFF

V gene: TRBV18
J gene: TRBJ1-1
CDR3 length: 13
D gene: TRBD1
clone size: -
CDR3 DNA: TGTGCCAGCTCACTTGACAGGGGGACTGAAGCTTTCTTT
CDR3 protein: CASSLDRGTEAFF

V gene: TRBV30
J gene: TRBJ2-7
CDR3 length: 13
D gene: TRBD1
clone size: -
CDR3 DNA: TGTGCCTGGAGTTTGGGACAGAGCTACGAGCAGTACTTC
CDR3 protein: CAWSLGQSYEQYF